This T cell receptor beta chain was identified in a study of response to subunit inactivated influenza vaccine. TCRdb used MiXCR to reprocess the RT-PCR reads, holding one entry per CDR3 protein. Of around 750,000 distinct CDR3 sequences listed, 21% are singletons. The CDR3 length is 16 residues. The V gene's germline CDR1 is MNHEY and CDR2 SVGAGI. The junction had 4 bases not matched to a gene; V was cut back by 1 base and J by 1 base. V and J are TRBV6-5 and TRBJ2-1, with 7 bases lining up with TRBD2. The clonotype comes from a man in his fifties who received an inactivated influenza vaccine. The sequencing here drew on PBMCs from blood, taken less than 6 days after vaccination. CDR3 nucleotides: TGTGCCAGCAGTTACTTGCGGGAGTCTTCCTACAATGAGCAGTTCTTC. As protein: CASSYLRESSYNEQFF.